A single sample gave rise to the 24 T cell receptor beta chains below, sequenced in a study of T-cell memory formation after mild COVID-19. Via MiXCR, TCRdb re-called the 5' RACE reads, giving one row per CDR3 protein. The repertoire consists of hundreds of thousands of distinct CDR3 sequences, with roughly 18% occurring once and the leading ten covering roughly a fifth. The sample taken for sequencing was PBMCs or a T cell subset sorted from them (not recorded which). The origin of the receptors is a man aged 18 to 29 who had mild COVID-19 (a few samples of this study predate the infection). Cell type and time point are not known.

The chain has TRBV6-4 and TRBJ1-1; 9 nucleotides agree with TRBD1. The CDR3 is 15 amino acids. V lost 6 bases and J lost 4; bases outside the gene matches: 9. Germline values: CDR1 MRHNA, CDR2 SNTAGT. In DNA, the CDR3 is TGTGCCAGCAGGGATATGGACAGGGGAGGCACTGAAGCTTTCTTT. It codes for CASRDMDRGGTEAFF.

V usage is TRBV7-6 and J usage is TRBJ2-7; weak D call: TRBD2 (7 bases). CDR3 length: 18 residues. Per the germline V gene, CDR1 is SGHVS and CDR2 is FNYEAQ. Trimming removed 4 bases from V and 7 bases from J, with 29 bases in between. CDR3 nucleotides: TGTGCCAGCAGCTCCATACCATTCGGGGCGGGGGCCTCTTTAGAGCAGTACTTC. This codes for CASSSIPFGAGASLEQYF.

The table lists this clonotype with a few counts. CDR3 residues: CASSQGQGQPQHF. The CDR3 DNA is TGCGCCAGCAGCCAAGGACAGGGTCAGCCCCAGCATTTT. The chain couples TRBV4-1 to TRBJ1-5; 7 bases line up with TRBD1. V trimming: 1 base; J trimming: 6 bases; junction bases outside the gene matches: 0. The CDR3 contains 13 residues. Germline V CDR1 and CDR2: MGHRA, YSYEKL.

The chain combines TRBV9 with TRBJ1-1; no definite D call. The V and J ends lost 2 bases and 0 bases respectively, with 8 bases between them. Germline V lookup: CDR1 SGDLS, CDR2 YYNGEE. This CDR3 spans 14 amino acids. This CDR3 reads CASSVSPMNTEAFF. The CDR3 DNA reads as TGTGCCAGCAGCGTGAGTCCTATGAACACTGAAGCTTTCTTT.

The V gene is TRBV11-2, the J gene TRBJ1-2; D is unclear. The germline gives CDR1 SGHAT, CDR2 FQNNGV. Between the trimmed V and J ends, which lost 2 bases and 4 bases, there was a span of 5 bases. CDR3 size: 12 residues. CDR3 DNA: TGTGCCAGCAGCTTATACACCTATGGCTACACCTTC. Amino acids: CASSLYTYGYTF.

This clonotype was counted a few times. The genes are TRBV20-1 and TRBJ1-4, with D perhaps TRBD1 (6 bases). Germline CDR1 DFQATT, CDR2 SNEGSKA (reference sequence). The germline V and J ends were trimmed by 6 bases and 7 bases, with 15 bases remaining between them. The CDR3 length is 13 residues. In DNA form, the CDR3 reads TGCAGTGCCCAGTTCGGAGGGGGTGAAAAACTGTTTTTT. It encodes CSAQFGGGEKLFF.

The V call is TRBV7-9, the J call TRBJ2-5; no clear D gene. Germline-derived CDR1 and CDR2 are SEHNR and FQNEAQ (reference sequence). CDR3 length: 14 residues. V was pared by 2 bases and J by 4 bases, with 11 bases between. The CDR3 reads CASSLTTGRETQYF. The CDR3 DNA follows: TGTGCCAGCAGCTTAACGACCGGGCGAGAGACCCAGTACTTC.

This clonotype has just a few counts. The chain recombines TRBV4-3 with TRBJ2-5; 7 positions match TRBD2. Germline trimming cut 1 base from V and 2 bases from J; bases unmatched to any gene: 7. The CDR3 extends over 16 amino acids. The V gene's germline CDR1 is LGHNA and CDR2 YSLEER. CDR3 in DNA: TGCGCCAGCAGCCAAGGTAGCGGGTGGGGGCAAGAGACCCAGTACTTC. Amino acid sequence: CASSQGSGWGQETQYF.

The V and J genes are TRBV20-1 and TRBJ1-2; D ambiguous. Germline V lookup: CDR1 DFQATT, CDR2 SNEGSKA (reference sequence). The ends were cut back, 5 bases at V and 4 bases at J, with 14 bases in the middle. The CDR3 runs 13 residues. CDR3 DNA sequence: TGCAGTGCTGAAGTTCGGGAAGGCTATGGCTACACCTTC. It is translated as CSAEVREGYGYTF.

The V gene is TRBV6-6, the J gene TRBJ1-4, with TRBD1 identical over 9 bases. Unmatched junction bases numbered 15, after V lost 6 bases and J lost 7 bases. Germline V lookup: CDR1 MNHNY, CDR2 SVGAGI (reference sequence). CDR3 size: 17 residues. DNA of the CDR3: TGTGCCAGCAGCGTATCTGCCACAGGGGGCGTTTCTGAAAAACTGTTTTTT. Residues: CASSVSATGGVSEKLFF.

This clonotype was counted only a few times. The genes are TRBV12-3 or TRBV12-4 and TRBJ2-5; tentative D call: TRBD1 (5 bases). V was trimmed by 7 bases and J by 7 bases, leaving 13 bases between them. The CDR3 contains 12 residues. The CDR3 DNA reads TGTGCCAGCACCCCACACCAGGGGACCCAGTACTTC. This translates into CASTPHQGTQYF.

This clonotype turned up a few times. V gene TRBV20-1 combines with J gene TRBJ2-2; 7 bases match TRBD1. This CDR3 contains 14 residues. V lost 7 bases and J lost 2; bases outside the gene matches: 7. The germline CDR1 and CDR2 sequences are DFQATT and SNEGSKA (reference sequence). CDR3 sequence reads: CSVVDRVNTGELFF. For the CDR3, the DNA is TGCAGTGTGGTAGACAGGGTTAACACCGGGGAGCTGTTTTTT.

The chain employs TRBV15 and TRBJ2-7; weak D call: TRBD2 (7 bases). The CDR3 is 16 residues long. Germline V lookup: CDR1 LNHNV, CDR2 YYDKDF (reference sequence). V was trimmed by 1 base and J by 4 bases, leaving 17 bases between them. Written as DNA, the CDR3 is TGTGCCACCAGCAGAGCCCCCCGGGGGGCAGAGTACGAGCAGTACGTC. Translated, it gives CATSRAPRGAEYEQYV.

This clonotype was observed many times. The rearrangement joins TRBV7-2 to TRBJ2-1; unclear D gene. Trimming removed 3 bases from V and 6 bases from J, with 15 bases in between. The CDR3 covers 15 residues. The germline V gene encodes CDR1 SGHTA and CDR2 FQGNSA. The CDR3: CASSLFPRGPNEQFF. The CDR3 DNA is TGTGCCAGCAGCTTGTTCCCCCGAGGTCCCAATGAGCAGTTCTTC.

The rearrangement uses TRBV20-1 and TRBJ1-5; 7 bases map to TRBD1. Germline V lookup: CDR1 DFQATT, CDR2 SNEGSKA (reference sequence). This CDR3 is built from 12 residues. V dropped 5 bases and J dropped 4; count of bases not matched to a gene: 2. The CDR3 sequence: CSAGDRNQPQHF. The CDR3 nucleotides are TGCAGTGCTGGGGACAGAAATCAGCCCCAGCATTTT.

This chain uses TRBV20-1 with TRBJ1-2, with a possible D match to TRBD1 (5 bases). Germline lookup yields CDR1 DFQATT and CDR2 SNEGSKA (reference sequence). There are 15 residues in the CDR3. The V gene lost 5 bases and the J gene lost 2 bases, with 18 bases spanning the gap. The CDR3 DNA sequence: TGCAGTGCTTTTCCAAACCCCGGGACCAACTATGGCTACACCTTC. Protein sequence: CSAFPNPGTNYGYTF.

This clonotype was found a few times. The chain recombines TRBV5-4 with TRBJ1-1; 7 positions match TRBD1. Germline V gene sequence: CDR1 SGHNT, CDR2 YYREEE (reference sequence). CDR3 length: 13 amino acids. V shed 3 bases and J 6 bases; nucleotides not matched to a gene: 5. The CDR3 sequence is CASSSTGTAEAFF. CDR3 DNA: TGTGCCAGCAGCTCGACAGGGACGGCTGAAGCTTTCTTT.

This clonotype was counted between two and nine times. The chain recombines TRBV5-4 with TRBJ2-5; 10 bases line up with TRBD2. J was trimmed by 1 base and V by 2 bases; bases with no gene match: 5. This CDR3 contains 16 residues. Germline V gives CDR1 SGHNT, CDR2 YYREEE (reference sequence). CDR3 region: CASSFGSGGAQETQYF. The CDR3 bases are TGTGCCAGCAGCTTTGGGAGCGGGGGGGCCCAAGAGACCCAGTACTTC.

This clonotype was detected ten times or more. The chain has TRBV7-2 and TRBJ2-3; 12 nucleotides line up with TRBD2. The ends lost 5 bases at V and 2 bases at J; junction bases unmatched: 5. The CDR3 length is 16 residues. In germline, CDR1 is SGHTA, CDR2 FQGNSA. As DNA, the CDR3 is TGTGCCAGCAGCCTACGGACTAGCGGGGCCACAGATACGCAGTATTTT. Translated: CASSLRTSGATDTQYF.

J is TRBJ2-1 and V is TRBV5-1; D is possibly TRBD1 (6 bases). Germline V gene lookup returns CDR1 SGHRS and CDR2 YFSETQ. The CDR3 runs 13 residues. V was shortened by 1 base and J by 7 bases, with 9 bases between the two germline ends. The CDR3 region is CASSLSQGNEQFF. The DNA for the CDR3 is TGCGCCAGCAGCTTGTCACAGGGAAATGAGCAGTTCTTC. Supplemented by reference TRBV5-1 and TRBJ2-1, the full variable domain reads KAGVTQTPRYLIKTRGQQVTLSCSPISGHRSVSWYQQTPGQGLQFLFEYFSETQRNKGNFPGRFSGRQFSNSRSEMNVSTLELGDSALYLCASSLSQGNEQFFGPGTRLTVL.

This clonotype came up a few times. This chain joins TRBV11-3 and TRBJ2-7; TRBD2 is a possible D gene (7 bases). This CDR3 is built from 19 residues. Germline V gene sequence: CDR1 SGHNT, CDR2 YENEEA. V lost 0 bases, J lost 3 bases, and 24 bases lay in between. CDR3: CASSLDPRRGGRHSYEQYF. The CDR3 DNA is TGTGCCAGCAGCTTAGATCCCCGGAGGGGGGGACGGCATAGCTACGAGCAGTACTTC.

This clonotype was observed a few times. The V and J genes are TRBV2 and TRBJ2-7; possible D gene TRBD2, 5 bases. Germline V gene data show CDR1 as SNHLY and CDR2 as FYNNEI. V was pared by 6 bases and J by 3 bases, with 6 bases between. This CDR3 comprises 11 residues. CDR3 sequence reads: CASREVYEQYF. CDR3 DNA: TGTGCCAGCAGGGAGGTCTACGAGCAGTACTTC.

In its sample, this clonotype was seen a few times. DNA for the CDR3: TGTGCCAGCAGTTACGGCGTAGCGGGGGCTGAGCAGTTCTTC. As protein: CASSYGVAGAEQFF. The chain employs TRBV2 and TRBJ2-1, with 9 bases identical to TRBD2. This CDR3 contains 14 residues. CDR1 SNHLY and CDR2 FYNNEI come from the germline V gene. The trim removed 5 bases at V and 9 bases at J, leaving 8 bases unmatched.

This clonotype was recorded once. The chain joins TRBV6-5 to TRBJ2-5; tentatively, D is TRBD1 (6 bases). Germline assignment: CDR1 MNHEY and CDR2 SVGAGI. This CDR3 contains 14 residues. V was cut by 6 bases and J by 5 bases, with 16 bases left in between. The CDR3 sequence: CASRTPGVGETQYF. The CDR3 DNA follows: TGTGCCAGCAGAACCCCAGGGGTCGGCGAGACCCAGTACTTC.